The clone carrying this T cell receptor beta chain was observed a handful of times. The antigen remains undetermined. A clone one base away is much larger, so this may be a read error. The ends were cut back, 2 bases at V and 3 bases at J, with 3 bases in the middle. Germline V gene sequence: CDR1 SGHDT, CDR2 YYEEEE. CDR3 length: 11 residues. Notes on the study in general: Tumor-infiltrating Treg TCR alpha and beta sequences overlapped most with tumor naive CD4+ T cells, then blood naive. Whole repertoires were not studied in the larger cohort, only one V-J beta rearrangement.

TCRdb analysed the 5' RACE reads with MiXCR anew, one entry per CDR3 protein. This sample has some 45,000 distinct CDR3 sequences, with 25% to 30% found just once. The V and J genes are TRBV5-6 and TRBJ2-7, with D unclear. This TCR was recovered from a female donor with breast cancer. The sequencing input was naive CD4+ T cells sorted from blood. The subset was: naive CD4+ T cells, CD4+CD45RA+CD25-. DNA of the CDR3: TGTGCCAGCAGCTTCGACTACGAGCAGTACTTC. It translates to CASSFDYEQYF.